Given below is one T cell receptor (beta chain) in context. What it recognizes is unknown. Libraries were prepared by immunoSEQ multiplex PCR; TCRdb keeps only in-frame clonotypes and omits some of them. The table includes 76,000 or so clones, approximately 95% detected once. These data come from a study of cytomegalovirus exposure and HLA in healthy donors. Study outcomes and limitations: The study listed 164 cytomegalovirus-associated TCR beta chains. A few chains linked to CMV were shown in vitro to be specific for CMV antigens. Accounts indicate the classifier identified cytomegalovirus status with strong specificity and sensitivity.

The CDR3 extends over 12 amino acids. Trimming removed 3 bases from V and 6 bases from J, with 11 bases in between. Germline-derived CDR1 and CDR2 are GTSNPN and SVGIG (reference sequence). Sequenced material: PBMCs. The genes are TRBV30 and TRBJ1-1; D call uncertain. This clonotype originated in a woman under 30 in good health and CMV-seronegative. DNA of the CDR3: TGTGCCTGGAGCACGGAGTCGGCTGAAGCTTTCTTT. As protein: CAWSTESAEAFF.